Sequencing of this TCR beta chain was carried out in a study of beta chain features in type 1 diabetes. All of the isolated RNA was reverse transcribed, so expressed TCRB transcripts were sequenced. Measured with immunoSEQ multiplex PCR; TCRdb has only the in-frame clones, and not every one. The sample carries approximately 380,000 clones, more than 13% recorded once. V lost 4 bases, J lost 9 bases, and 13 bases lay in between. Germline V gives CDR1 DFQATT, CDR2 SNEGSKA (reference sequence). CDR3 size: 11 residues. The rearrangement joins TRBV20-1 to TRBJ2-7; tentatively, D is TRBD2 (5 bases). Sequenced sample: naive CD4+ T cells from blood. The receptor comes from a woman aged 18-29 years in good health. The CDR3 DNA is TGCAGTGCTACTAGCCCCCTGGGGCAGTACTTC. It specifies CSATSPLGQYF.